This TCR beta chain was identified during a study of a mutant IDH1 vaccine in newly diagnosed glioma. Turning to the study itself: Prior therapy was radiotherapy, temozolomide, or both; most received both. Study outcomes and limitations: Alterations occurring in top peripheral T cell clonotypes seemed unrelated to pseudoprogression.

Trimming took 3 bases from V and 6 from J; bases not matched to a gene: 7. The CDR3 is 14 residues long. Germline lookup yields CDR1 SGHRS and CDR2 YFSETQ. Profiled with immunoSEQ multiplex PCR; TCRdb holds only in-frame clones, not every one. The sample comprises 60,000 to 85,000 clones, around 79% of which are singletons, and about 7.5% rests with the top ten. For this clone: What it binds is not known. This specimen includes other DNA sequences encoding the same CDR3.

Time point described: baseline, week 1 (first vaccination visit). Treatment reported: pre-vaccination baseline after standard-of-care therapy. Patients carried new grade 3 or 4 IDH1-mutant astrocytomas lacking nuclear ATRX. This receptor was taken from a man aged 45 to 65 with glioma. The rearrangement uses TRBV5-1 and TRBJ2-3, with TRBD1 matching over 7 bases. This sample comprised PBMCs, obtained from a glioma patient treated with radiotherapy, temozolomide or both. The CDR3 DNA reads TGCGCCAGCAGCTCCGGGCAGACAGGGGATACGCAGTATTTT. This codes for CASSSGQTGDTQYF.